The following is a TCR beta chain sequence with its context. Data came from immunoSEQ multiplex PCR; TCRdb stores just in-frame clones and leaves some out. The data contain about 160,000 clones, over 85% of them singletons. Germline V gene lookup returns CDR1 SGHNT and CDR2 YYREEE (reference sequence). Trimming shortened V by 1 base and J by 8 bases, and 12 bases separated the two germline ends. The CDR3 consists of 13 residues. The source of the sample is a study of control samples from healthy donors and cancer patients. Sequencing was carried out using blood. V and J are TRBV5-4 and TRBJ1-2; D uncertain. The clonotype originates from a woman aged 40 to 49 in good health. CDR3 loop: CASSLFVTGGYTF. CDR3 sequence (DNA): TGTGCCAGCAGCTTGTTTGTCACTGGCGGCTACACCTTC.